A single sample gave rise to the 13 T cell receptor beta chains below, sequenced in a study of blood T cell repertoires in COVID-19. Libraries were prepared by immunoSEQ multiplex PCR; TCRdb keeps only in-frame clonotypes and omits some of them. The profile shows around 60,000 clones, 80% to 85% of them singletons. Material: peripheral blood. These receptors were obtained from a man aged 60 to 75 with COVID-19, enrolled during active disease.

CDR3 region: CASSWTVRTEAFF. In DNA, the CDR3 is TGTGCCAGCAGTTGGACTGTACGCACTGAAGCTTTCTTT. The chain links TRBV6-2 or TRBV6-3 to TRBJ1-1; D unresolved. There are 13 residues in the CDR3. CDR1 and CDR2 (germline): MNHEY, SVGEGT. Trimming shortened V by 4 bases and J by 4 bases, and 10 bases separated the two germline ends.

The chain joins TRBV19 to TRBJ1-1, with D perhaps matching TRBD1 (5 bases). CDR1 LNHDA and CDR2 SQIVND come from the germline V gene (reference sequence). V shed 5 bases and J shed 3 bases, with 13 bases lying between them. The CDR3 is made up of 14 amino acids. This chain's CDR3 is CASSQRGGDTEAFF. The CDR3 coding sequence is TGTGCCAGTAGTCAACGAGGAGGGGACACTGAAGCTTTCTTT.

The chain has TRBV10-3 and TRBJ1-1; maybe TRBD1 (6 bases). Germline CDR1 is ENHRY and CDR2 is SYGVKD. The V end was cut by 6 bases, the J end by 4 bases, with 9 bases between. This CDR3 contains 12 residues. The DNA for the CDR3 is TGTGCCATCAGAAAGACAGGCACTGAAGCTTTCTTT. Translation: CAIRKTGTEAFF.

V is TRBV7-3 and J is TRBJ2-1; TRBD1 might be the D (6 bases). With 4 bases removed from V and 7 bases from J, the gap between germline ends came to 17 bases. In germline, CDR1 is SGHTA, CDR2 FQGTGA. This CDR3 is 15 amino acids long. The CDR3 coding sequence is TGTGCCAGCAGCTGGGCTCCATCCAGGGGAAATGAGCAGTTCTTC. It translates to CASSWAPSRGNEQFF.

The rearrangement uses TRBV2 and TRBJ2-2, with 8 bases matching TRBD2. The CDR3 covers 14 residues. J gave up 6 bases and V 8 bases, and 8 bases lay outside the gene matches. In germline, CDR1 is SNHLY, CDR2 FYNNEI. CDR3 region: CASSTGLASGELFF. The CDR3 DNA reads as TGTGCCAGCTCCACCGGACTAGCATCCGGGGAGCTGTTTTTT.

The CDR3 DNA reads as TGCGCCAGCAGCTTGGCCCCGGGCGGAGGGGAGGAGACCCAGTACTTC. Its protein product is CASSLAPGGGEETQYF. V usage is TRBV5-1 and J usage is TRBJ2-5, with D perhaps TRBD2 (6 bases). Trimming left V 0 bases short and J 5 bases short, with 17 bases between. The CDR3 loop spans 16 amino acids. The germline CDR1 and CDR2 sequences are SGHRS and YFSETQ.

The gene calls are TRBV11-2 and TRBJ2-1; D might be TRBD1 (6 bases). This CDR3 contains 11 residues. V was shortened by 4 bases and J by 12 bases, with 10 bases between the two germline ends. Looked up from germline, CDR1 is SGHAT and CDR2 is FQNNGV. The CDR3 loop reads CASSSQGPQFF. The CDR3 nucleotides are TGTGCCAGCAGCTCCCAGGGGCCGCAGTTCTTC. The whole variable domain, filled in from reference TRBV11-2 and TRBJ2-1, reads EAGVAQSPRYKIIEKRQSVAFWCNPISGHATLYWYQQILGQGPKLLIQFQNNGVVDDSQLPKDRFSAERLKGVDSTLKIQPAKLEDSAVYLCASSSQGPQFFGPGTRLTVL.

This clone was observed a few times. The V call is TRBV12-5, the J call TRBJ2-7; 16 nucleotides match TRBD2. This CDR3 has 18 amino acids. Germline CDR1 and CDR2: LGHNT and FRNRAP. J was trimmed by 7 bases and V by 3 bases; bases with no gene match: 12. The DNA for the CDR3 is TGTGCTAGTGGTTTCTCCGACGGGACTAGCGGGAGGGCCGGGGAGCAGTACTTC. It codes for CASGFSDGTSGRAGEQYF.

The V call is TRBV7-9, the J call TRBJ2-2; 7 bases map to TRBD2. Germline lookup yields CDR1 SEHNR and CDR2 FQNEAQ (reference sequence). This CDR3 contains 15 residues. Trimming cost V 4 bases and J 7 bases; bases outside gene matches: 9. The CDR3 region has the DNA TGTGCCAGCAGCTGGTGGCGGGAGCAGGGCGGGGAGCTGTTTTTT. This encodes CASSWWREQGGELFF.

The chain recombines TRBV28 with TRBJ1-6; possibly TRBD1 for D (6 bases). Trimming left V 8 bases short and J 9 bases short, with 17 bases between. The CDR3 loop spans 14 amino acids. CDR1 and CDR2 from the germline V gene are MDHEN and SYDVKM. The CDR3: CASGQQIGGSPLHF. In nucleotides, the CDR3 is TGTGCCAGCGGACAACAGATAGGGGGTTCACCCCTCCACTTT. Looking up the rest from reference TRBV28 and TRBJ1-6 gives the full variable domain: DVKVTQSSRYLVKRTGEKVFLECVQDMDHENMFWYRQDPGLGLRLIYFSYDVKMKEKGDIPEGYSVSREKKERFSLILESASTNQTSMYLCASGQQIGGSPLHFGNGTRLTVT.

There are a few counts of this clone. The chain couples TRBV5-1 to TRBJ1-4, with unresolved D. The CDR3 has 13 amino acids. The germline V gene has CDR1 SGHRS and CDR2 YFSETQ. V was cut by 8 bases and J by 4 bases, with 12 bases left in between. CDR3 sequence reads: CASKETDNEKLFF. CDR3 nucleotide sequence: TGCGCCAGTAAAGAAACAGATAATGAAAAACTGTTTTTT. The variable domain in full, completed from reference TRBV5-1 and TRBJ1-4, reads KAGVTQTPRYLIKTRGQQVTLSCSPISGHRSVSWYQQTPGQGLQFLFEYFSETQRNKGNFPGRFSGRQFSNSRSEMNVSTLELGDSALYLCASKETDNEKLFFGSGTQLSVL.

The J gene is TRBJ1-4, the V gene TRBV19, with D perhaps matching TRBD1 (5 bases). The germline gives CDR1 LNHDA, CDR2 SQIVND (reference sequence). CDR3 size: 17 residues. V lost 5 bases, J lost 3 bases, and 19 bases lay in between. The CDR3 region is CASSSTRIGAPNEKLFF. CDR3 in DNA: TGTGCCAGTAGTTCGACGAGGATAGGGGCCCCTAATGAAAAACTGTTTTTT. Together with reference TRBV19 and TRBJ1-4, the CDR3 gives the full variable domain: DGGITQSPKYLFRKEGQNVTLSCEQNLNHDAMYWYRQDPGQGLRLIYYSQIVNDFQKGDIAEGYSVSREKKESFPLTVTSAQKNPTAFYLCASSSTRIGAPNEKLFFGSGTQLSVL.

This chain uses TRBV30 with TRBJ2-3; D perhaps matches TRBD1 (5 bases). This CDR3 has 12 amino acids. Trimming cost V 5 bases and J 2 bases, with 8 bases left between them. The germline gives CDR1 GTSNPN, CDR2 SVGIG (reference sequence). The CDR3 DNA sequence: TGTGCCTGGGACAGACACACAGATACGCAGTATTTT. It yields the protein CAWDRHTDTQYF.